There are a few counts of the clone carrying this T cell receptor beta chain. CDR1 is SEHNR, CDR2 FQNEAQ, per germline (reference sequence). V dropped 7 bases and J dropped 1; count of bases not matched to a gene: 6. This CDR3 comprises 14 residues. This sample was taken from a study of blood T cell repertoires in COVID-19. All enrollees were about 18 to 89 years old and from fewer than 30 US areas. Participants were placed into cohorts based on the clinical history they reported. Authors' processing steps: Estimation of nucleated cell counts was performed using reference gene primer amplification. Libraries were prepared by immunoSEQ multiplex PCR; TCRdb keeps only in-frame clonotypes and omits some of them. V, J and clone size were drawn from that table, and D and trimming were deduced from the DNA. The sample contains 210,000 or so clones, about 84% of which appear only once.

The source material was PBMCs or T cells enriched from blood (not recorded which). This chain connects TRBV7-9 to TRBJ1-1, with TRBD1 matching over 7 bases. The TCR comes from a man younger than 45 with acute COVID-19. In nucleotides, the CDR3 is TGTGCCAGCAAAGACAGGGTAGGGAACACTGAAGCTTTCTTT. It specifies CASKDRVGNTEAFF.